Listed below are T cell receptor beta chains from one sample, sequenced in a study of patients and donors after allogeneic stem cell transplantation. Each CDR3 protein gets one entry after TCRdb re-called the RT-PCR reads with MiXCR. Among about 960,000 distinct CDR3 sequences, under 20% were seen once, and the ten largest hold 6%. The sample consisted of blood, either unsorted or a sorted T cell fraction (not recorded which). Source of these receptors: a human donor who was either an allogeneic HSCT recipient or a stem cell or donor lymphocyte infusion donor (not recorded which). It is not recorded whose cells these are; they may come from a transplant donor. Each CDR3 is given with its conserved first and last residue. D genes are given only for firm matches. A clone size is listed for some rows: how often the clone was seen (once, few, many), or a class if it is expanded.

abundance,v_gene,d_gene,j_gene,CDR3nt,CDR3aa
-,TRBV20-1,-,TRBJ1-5,TGCAGTGCTAGTAAGGGCTTCTTGAACCTAAGGCAGCCCCAGCATTTT,CSASKGFLNLRQPQHF
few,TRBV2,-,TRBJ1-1,TGTGCCAGCAACCAAGACGTAGGTCGGAACACTGAAGCTTTCTTT,CASNQDVGRNTEAFF
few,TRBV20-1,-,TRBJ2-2,TGCAGTGCTAGAGATTCGTTCCTCACCGGGGAGCTGTTTTTT,CSARDSFLTGELFF
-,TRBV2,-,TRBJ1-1,TGTGCCAGCAGTGAAAGGGGGGACACTGAAGCTTTCTTT,CASSERGDTEAFF
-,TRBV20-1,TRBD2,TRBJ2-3,TGCAGTGCTCCTCGACTAGCGGGGGGGGGGAATACGCAGTATTTT,CSAPRLAGGGNTQYF
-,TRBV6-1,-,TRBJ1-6,TGTGCCAGCAGAGTCAAGGAGGGTCATTCACCCCTCCACTTT,CASRVKEGHSPLHF
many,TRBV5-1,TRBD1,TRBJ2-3,TGCGCCAGCAGCTTGTTGGGACAGCGCACAGATACGCAGTATTTT,CASSLLGQRTDTQYF
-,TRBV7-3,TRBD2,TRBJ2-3,TGTGCCAGCAGCCCTACACTGCGGGGGGGCGCAGATACGCAGTATTTT,CASSPTLRGGADTQYF
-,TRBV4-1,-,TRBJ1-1,TGCGCCAGCAGCCAAGATGGGATCATAACGAACACTGAAGCTTTCTTT,CASSQDGIITNTEAFF
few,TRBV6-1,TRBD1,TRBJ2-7,TGTGCCAGCAGTGCACCCCGGGACAGGTCGTACGAGCAGTACTTC,CASSAPRDRSYEQYF
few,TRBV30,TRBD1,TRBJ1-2,TGTGCCTGGACCACAGCGGTCTCAGGGGGCGACTATGGCTACACCTTC,CAWTTAVSGGDYGYTF